The 25 T cell receptor beta chains given below trace back to one sample, sequenced in a study of control samples from healthy donors and cancer patients. TCRdb's copy holds only in-frame clones and misses some; the assay was immunoSEQ multiplex PCR. The table lists under 150,000 clones, nearly 90% of them singletons. The sequencing sample was made of PBMCs. The source of these receptors is a man aged 50-59 years with head and neck cancer.

This clone was picked up a small number of times. CDR3 residues: CAISESGPLNQPQHF. In nucleotides, the CDR3 is TGTGCCATCAGTGAGTCCGGGCCTCTCAATCAGCCCCAGCATTTT. The V and J genes are TRBV10-3 and TRBJ1-5; D uncertain. Looked up from germline, CDR1 is ENHRY and CDR2 is SYGVKD. The CDR3 is 15 amino acids. V lost 0 bases and J lost 3, with 9 bases in between.

The chain couples TRBV2 to TRBJ2-5; unclear D gene. V lost 7 bases to trimming and J lost 4 bases, with 16 bases between them. The CDR3 is 14 residues long. Looked up from germline, CDR1 is SNHLY and CDR2 is FYNNEI. The DNA of the CDR3 is TGTGCCAGCACTGCAGGATTGTACGTAGAGACCCAGTACTTC. Amino acid sequence: CASTAGLYVETQYF.

V is TRBV28 and J is TRBJ2-3, with TRBD2 identical over 11 bases. The CDR3 extends over 20 amino acids. CDR1 is MDHEN and CDR2 is SYDVKM in the germline V gene. The junction had 20 bases not matched to a gene; V was cut back by 6 bases and J by 3 bases. CDR3 nucleotides: TGTGCCAGCAGGCCGTGGGGGGAACTAGCGGGAGAGGGACGAACAGATACGCAGTATTTT. Its translation is CASRPWGELAGEGRTDTQYF.

Written as DNA, the CDR3 is TGTGCCAGCAGCAATCATAAGGGGAATACTCTGGAGCAGTACTTC. Translation gives CASSNHKGNTLEQYF. The chain couples TRBV27 to TRBJ2-7, with D possibly TRBD1 on 5 matching bases. Germline V gene data show CDR1 as MNHEY and CDR2 as SMNVEV (reference sequence). The CDR3 has 15 amino acids. V was clipped by 6 bases and J by 7 bases, with 22 bases between them.

The chain has TRBV5-1 and TRBJ2-7; D unresolved. Trimming cost V 0 bases and J 2 bases, with 9 bases left between them. Germline V CDR1 and CDR2: SGHRS, YFSETQ. This CDR3 spans 14 amino acids. The CDR3 DNA is TGCGCCAGCAGCTTGGTAGGGCCTCCCTACGAGCAGTACTTC. As protein: CASSLVGPPYEQYF.

The genes are TRBV14 and TRBJ2-1, with D unclear. CDR1 is SGHDN and CDR2 is FVKESK in the germline V gene. The CDR3 length is 14 residues. V dropped 5 bases and J dropped 0 bases, with 8 bases sitting between them. CDR3 sequence reads: CASSRVSSYNEQFF. The CDR3 DNA follows: TGTGCCAGCAGCAGGGTAAGCTCCTACAATGAGCAGTTCTTC.

Only one count was recorded for this clone. The chain uses TRBV19 and TRBJ1-1; D not resolved. This CDR3 has 15 amino acids. Germline values: CDR1 LNHDA, CDR2 SQIVND (reference sequence). The ends were cut back, 3 bases at V and 0 bases at J, with 11 bases in the middle. The CDR3 reads CASSILDSLNTEAFF. The CDR3 DNA sequence: TGTGCCAGTAGTATTTTGGACTCATTGAACACTGAAGCTTTCTTT.

This clone was picked up a small number of times. This chain links TRBV24-1 with TRBJ1-5; D is perhaps TRBD1 (6 bases). Germline V gene lookup returns CDR1 KGHDR and CDR2 SFDVKD. Trimming shortened V by 4 bases and J by 4 bases, and 13 bases separated the two germline ends. This CDR3 is built from 15 residues. The CDR3 DNA follows: TGTGCCACCAGTGACTACGGGACACCAAATCAGCCCCAGCATTTT. It translates to CATSDYGTPNQPQHF.

The V call is TRBV7-6, the J call TRBJ1-3, with a weak D call TRBD1 (6 bases). Germline V lookup: CDR1 SGHVS, CDR2 FNYEAQ. V shed 1 base and J shed 4 bases, with 14 bases lying between them. The CDR3 is 16 amino acids. The CDR3 reads CASSLVYREKGNTIYF. CDR3 bases: TGTGCCAGCAGCTTAGTTTACAGGGAAAAGGGAAACACCATATATTTT. Full variable domain (outside the CDR3, taken from reference TRBV7-6 and TRBJ1-3): GAGVSQSPRYKVTKRGQDVALRCDPISGHVSLYWYRQALGQGPEFLTYFNYEAQQDKSGLPNDRFSAERPEGSISTLTIQRTEQRDSAMYRCASSLVYREKGNTIYFGEGSWLTVV.

The rearrangement uses TRBV5-4 and TRBJ2-7; 8 bases map to TRBD1. The germline V gene has CDR1 SGHNT and CDR2 YYREEE (reference sequence). Germline trimming cut 3 bases from V and 5 bases from J; bases unmatched to any gene: 10. This CDR3 contains 15 residues. CDR3 bases: TGTGCCAGCAGCTACGGACAGGGTGGGATCGACGAGCAGTACTTC. Its translation is CASSYGQGGIDEQYF.

The chain carries TRBV4-1 and TRBJ2-3; tentatively, D is TRBD2 (6 bases). V was cut by 7 bases and J by 7 bases, with 21 bases left in between. The CDR3 runs 15 residues. Germline V gives CDR1 MGHRA, CDR2 YSYEKL. As DNA, the CDR3 is TGCGCCAGCAACCAGGGCGGGGTGACATTTCATACGCAGTATTTT. It codes for CASNQGGVTFHTQYF.

The CDR3 region is CASSPWTGNTEAFF. DNA of the CDR3: TGCGCCAGCAGCCCCTGGACAGGCAACACTGAAGCTTTCTTT. This rearrangement joins TRBV5-1 to TRBJ1-1; 7 bases are shared with TRBD1. V lost 4 bases, J lost 2 bases, and 5 bases stayed unmatched. The CDR3 length is 14 residues. Germline CDR1 and CDR2: SGHRS and YFSETQ. The entire variable domain, with the rest obtained from reference TRBV5-1 and TRBJ1-1, is as follows: KAGVTQTPRYLIKTRGQQVTLSCSPISGHRSVSWYQQTPGQGLQFLFEYFSETQRNKGNFPGRFSGRQFSNSRSEMNVSTLELGDSALYLCASSPWTGNTEAFFGQGTRLTVV.

In its sample, this clone was seen once. V gene TRBV27 combines with J gene TRBJ2-1; D remains unclear. The V end lost 5 bases, the J end lost 0 bases, and 14 bases lay between the germline ends. Germline CDR1 reads MNHEY; CDR2 reads SMNVEV (reference sequence). This CDR3 has 16 residues. DNA for the CDR3: TGTGCCAGCAGTCCTAGACTCCGCAGCTCCTACAATGAGCAGTTCTTC. It translates to CASSPRLRSSYNEQFF.

This clone was detected once. The chain carries TRBV29-1 and TRBJ2-7, with 10 bases that match TRBD2. Germline values: CDR1 SQVTM, CDR2 ANQGSEA. The CDR3 sequence is 14 residues long. With V trimmed by 4 bases and J by 3 bases, 6 bases remained unmatched. The CDR3: CSVGAGGPHYEQYF. DNA of the CDR3: TGCAGCGTTGGAGCGGGAGGGCCACACTACGAGCAGTACTTC.

The gene calls are TRBV7-9 and TRBJ2-1; a possible D gene is TRBD1 (5 bases). V gave up 2 bases and J gave up 1 base, with 12 bases separating them. This CDR3 has 16 amino acids. CDR1 is SEHNR and CDR2 is FQNEAQ in the germline V gene (reference sequence). CDR3 sequence reads: CASSLRGTRSYNEQFF. Here the CDR3 DNA reads TGTGCCAGCAGCTTAAGGGGTACCCGTTCCTACAATGAGCAGTTCTTC.

The CDR3, as DNA: TGCGCCAGCCTTGGGCGCGCGGGAGGTAGCGACAATGAGCAGTTCTTC. This translates into CASLGRAGGSDNEQFF. The chain links TRBV4-1 to TRBJ2-1; TRBD2 agrees at 8 bases. The trim removed 8 bases at V and 5 bases at J, leaving 14 bases unmatched. The germline gives CDR1 MGHRA, CDR2 YSYEKL. The CDR3 is 16 residues long.

The chain has TRBV9 and TRBJ2-7; D is undetermined. The CDR3 is 14 amino acids. Trimming pared 0 bases from V and 1 base from J, leaving 8 bases between. Looked up from germline, CDR1 is SGDLS and CDR2 is YYNGEE. CDR3 region: CASSVAVSSYEQYF. DNA for the CDR3: TGTGCCAGCAGCGTAGCCGTGAGTTCCTACGAGCAGTACTTC.

The J gene is TRBJ1-5, the V gene TRBV6-6; D is uncertain. V was cut by 7 bases and J by 5 bases, with 15 bases left in between. Looked up from germline, CDR1 is MNHNY and CDR2 is SVGAGI (reference sequence). The length of the CDR3 is 14 residues. For the CDR3, the DNA is TGTGCCAGCATCGATATGTGGGGAGATCAGCCCCAGCATTTT. Encoded protein: CASIDMWGDQPQHF.

The V gene is TRBV30, the J gene TRBJ2-3, with D maybe TRBD2 (5 bases). Germline V gene data show CDR1 as GTSNPN and CDR2 as SVGIG (reference sequence). This CDR3 contains 15 residues. V was trimmed by 4 bases and J by 1 base, leaving 15 bases between them. This CDR3 is CAWIGRDSGTDTQYF. In DNA, the CDR3 is TGTGCCTGGATAGGACGGGATAGCGGCACAGATACGCAGTATTTT.

The CDR3 coding sequence is TGTGCCAGCAGCTTAGAAGGCGGCAGGGGGCAATACACTGAAGCTTTCTTT. Translating gives CASSLEGGRGQYTEAFF. V and J are TRBV7-9 and TRBJ1-1, with TRBD1 matching 8 bases. This CDR3 comprises 17 residues. The V segment lost 1 base and the J segment 3 bases; nucleotides outside the gene matches: 10. Germline CDR1 and CDR2: SEHNR and FQNEAQ (reference sequence).

This clone showed up just a few times. V usage is TRBV9 and J usage is TRBJ1-2, with D uncertain. The CDR3 runs 11 residues. V lost 3 bases to trimming and J lost 0 bases, with 0 bases between them. CDR1 SGDLS and CDR2 YYNGEE come from the germline V gene. CDR3 sequence: CASSANYGYTF. The DNA for the CDR3 is TGTGCCAGCAGCGCTAACTATGGCTACACCTTC.

This chain links TRBV18 with TRBJ1-4, with TRBD1 matching 7 bases. This CDR3 is 15 amino acids long. The J segment lost 4 bases and the V segment lost 4 bases, leaving 6 bases of the junction unmatched. Germline V gene lookup returns CDR1 KGHSH and CDR2 LQKENI. The CDR3 DNA reads TGTGCCAGCTCACTCCGGGACAGATTTAATGAAAAACTGTTTTTT. This encodes CASSLRDRFNEKLFF.

Concerning this clone: A junction boundary mismatches the germline segment, possibly from a read error. This sequence joins TRBV5-1 and TRBJ2-3, with D tentatively TRBD2 (6 bases). CDR1 and CDR2 from the germline V gene are SGHRS and YFSETQ. There are 16 residues in the CDR3. CDR3 in amino acids: CASRLSAGPYTDTQYF. CDR3 coding DNA: TGCGCCAGCCGCTTGTCCGCGGGGCCCTACACAGATACGCAGTATTTT.

The chain joins TRBV11-1 to TRBJ2-7, with TRBD1 as a possible D gene (5 bases). This CDR3 has 13 residues. The germline CDR1 and CDR2 sequences are SGHAT and FQDESV (reference sequence). Trimming took off 5 bases at V and 6 bases at J, with 14 bases between the two ends. CDR3 in DNA: TGTGCCAGCAGCGCTTCAGGGTTCGTCGAGCAGTACTTC. It encodes CASSASGFVEQYF.

The chain recombines TRBV5-4 with TRBJ1-2, with 7 bases that match TRBD1. Germline values: CDR1 SGHNT, CDR2 YYREEE (reference sequence). The ends lost 1 base at V and 6 bases at J; junction bases unmatched: 12. This CDR3 is built from 16 residues. The CDR3 loop reads CASSLLGRGWENGYTF. The DNA for the CDR3 is TGTGCCAGCAGCTTGTTGGGCAGGGGGTGGGAGAATGGCTACACCTTC.